These 8 T cell receptor beta chains came from one sample sequenced in a study of shared clonotypes between healthy human individuals. Only in-frame clones appear in the TCRdb table, and some are missing; sequencing was by immunoSEQ multiplex PCR. The top ten clones hold about 13% of a sample with more than 400,000 clones, approximately 84% of them seen once. Material for sequencing was PBMCs. These receptors all stem from a woman aged 40 to 55 in good health. Some clones in this sample may be carry-over from other donors' samples.

Worth noting for this clone: At one end the junction does not follow the germline gene, possibly because of a read error. This rearrangement joins TRBV12-5 to TRBJ2-2, with D tentatively TRBD1 (6 bases). Per the germline V gene, CDR1 is LGHNT and CDR2 is FRNRAP. The CDR3 totals 13 residues. As DNA, the CDR3 is TGTGCTAGTGGCACAGGGTACGCCGGGGAGCTGTCTTTT. It is translated as CASGTGYAGELSF.

As concerns this clone: A read error is likely here: a far larger clone is one base away. The genes are TRBV29-1 and TRBJ2-2; 10 bases fit TRBD1. Per the germline V gene, CDR1 is SQVTM and CDR2 is ANQGSEA. The CDR3 length is 14 residues. J lost 1 base, V lost 6 bases, and 2 bases had no gene match. DNA for the CDR3: TGCAGCGTCAGGACAGGGGGGAACACCGGGGAGCTGTTTTTT. Its protein product is CSVRTGGNTGELFF.

V gene TRBV7-2 combines with J gene TRBJ2-7, with a weak D call TRBD2 (7 bases). Trimming stripped 5 bases from V and 4 bases from J, with 15 bases between. CDR1 is SGHTA and CDR2 is FQGNSA in the germline V gene. The length of the CDR3 is 14 residues. The CDR3: CASSPGGGPYEQYF. The DNA for the CDR3 is TGTGCCAGCAGCCCGGGGGGCGGACCGTACGAGCAGTACTTC.

As regards this clone: A far larger clone is off by one base, so a read error is likely. This same CDR3 is encoded by further DNA sequences in the sample. The chain joins TRBV15 to TRBJ1-1, with TRBD1 matching over 7 bases. The CDR3 totals 16 residues. Per germline, CDR1 LNHNV and CDR2 YYDKDF (reference sequence). CDR3 loop: CATSRGTGFMNTEAFF. CDR3 sequence (DNA): TGTGCCACCAGCAGAGGGACAGGATTCATGAACACTGAAGCTTTCTTC.

This chain joins TRBV30 and TRBJ1-5; no definite D call. This CDR3 region has 14 residues. The V gene lost 0 bases and the J gene lost 3 bases, with 9 bases spanning the gap. Germline CDR1 and CDR2: GTSNPN and SVGIG (reference sequence). Written as DNA, the CDR3 is TGTGCCTGGAGTGTAACGGCAGACAATCAGCCCCAGCATTTT. Protein product: CAWSVTADNQPQHF. Looking up the rest from reference TRBV30 and TRBJ1-5 gives the full variable domain: SQTIHQWPATLVQPVGSPLSLECTVEGTSNPNLYWYRQAAGRGLQLLFYSVGIGQISSEVPQNLSASRPQDRQFILSSKKLLLSDSGFYLCAWSVTADNQPQHFGDGTRLSIL.

The rearrangement joins TRBV6-1 to TRBJ2-7, with TRBD1 identical over 9 bases. In germline, CDR1 is MNHNS, CDR2 SASEGT. The CDR3 is made up of 15 amino acids. V was pared by 6 bases and J by 1 base, with 7 bases of the junction left unmatched. The DNA of the CDR3 is TGTGCCAGCAGGATCGGGACAGGGCTTTCCTACGAGCAGTACTTC. This translates into CASRIGTGLSYEQYF.

Concerning this clone itself: This may arise from a read error, as a much more abundant clone is one base away. This chain joins TRBV28 and TRBJ2-3; 7 bases match TRBD2. This CDR3 has 15 residues. J was trimmed by 3 bases and V by 8 bases; bases with no gene match: 11. Per germline, CDR1 MDHEN and CDR2 SYDVKM. The CDR3 spells CASRPGGWMTDTQYF. CDR3 in DNA: TGTGCCAGCCGACCCGGGGGGTGGATGACAGATACGCAGTATTTT.

The chain couples TRBV18 to TRBJ2-1; maybe TRBD2 (6 bases). Trimming took off 4 bases at V and 8 bases at J, with 12 bases between the two ends. The germline CDR1 and CDR2 sequences are KGHSH and LQKENI. This CDR3 spans 13 amino acids. As DNA, the CDR3 is TGTGCCAGCTCACTTGGCGGGGTGGATGAGCAGTTCTTC. Protein: CASSLGGVDEQFF.